One and the same sample provided the 19 T cell receptor beta chains below, sequenced in a study of T cells in women clearing cervical HPV infection (dated by TCRdb to 2016 to 2019). Library preparation used the immunoSEQ multiplex PCR assay. This immuneACCESS table, as held by TCRdb, lists in-frame sequences with V and J called but not all clones. Of the missing ones, under half trace to an unresolved V gene in checked studies; the others have no known cause. This sample's table carries 15,000 to 20,000 clones. 8% to 11% of the sample belongs to the ten largest clones. Source material: blood buffy coat. The receptors come from a woman aged 18 to 75 with a cervical HPV16 infection that either progressed to CIN3+ or cleared (not recorded which).

With respect to this clone: The read ends 3 residues shy of where the CDR3 ends; the end is completed using the germline J gene. The V and J genes are TRBV6-2 or TRBV6-3 and TRBJ2-1, with TRBD2 identical over 8 bases. The germline V gene has CDR1 MNHEY and CDR2 SVGEGT. V lost 5 bases to trimming and J lost 3 bases; unmatched junction nucleotides: 6. This CDR3 contains 15 residues. CDR3 region: CASSTSGGLYNEQFF. CDR3 DNA, as far as it was read: TGTGCCAGCAGTACTAGCGGCGGTCTCTACAATGAG.

Comments on this clone: From the germline J gene comes the end of the CDR3, since the read stops 3 residues before it. This chain links TRBV12-3 or TRBV12-4 with TRBJ2-1, with a possible D match to TRBD2 (5 bases). With 6 bases removed from V and 1 base from J, the gap between germline ends came to 10 bases. The CDR3 totals 14 residues. The covered CDR3 bases are TGTGCCAGCAGCCCGCAGCGGTCCTACAATGAG. This codes for CASSPQRSYNE. The whole CDR3 is CASSPQRSYNEQFF.

As to this clone: The read ends 3 residues before the CDR3 terminus; that terminus is restored from the germline J gene. The V call is TRBV4-1, the J call TRBJ1-5; tentatively, D is TRBD1 (5 bases). V gave up 0 bases and J gave up 4 bases, with 10 bases separating them. Germline V CDR1 and CDR2: MGHRA, YSYEKL. The CDR3 spans 15 residues. The CDR3 reads CASSQESRGNQPQHF. The CDR3 bases that were read are TGCGCCAGCAGCCAAGAGAGTCGGGGGAATCAGCCC.

On this clone: The read finishes 3 residues shy of the CDR3 end, and the germline J gene is used to complete it. This rearrangement joins TRBV20-1 to TRBJ1-2; D might be TRBD1 (6 bases). Germline V gene sequence: CDR1 DFQATT, CDR2 SNEGSKA (reference sequence). V was clipped by 6 bases and J by 4 bases, with 12 bases between them. CDR3 size: 12 residues. The CDR3 is CSAITGPYGYTF. Incomplete CDR3 DNA: TGCAGTGCAATAACAGGGCCCTATGGC.

Worth noting for this clone: The sequenced fragment ends 3 residues before the CDR3 boundary, so the rest is inferred from the germline J gene. This rearrangement joins TRBV7-9 to TRBJ2-3, with TRBD2 identical over 10 bases. The trim removed 10 bases at V and 5 bases at J, leaving 9 bases unmatched. Germline CDR1 SEHNR, CDR2 FQNEAQ (reference sequence). There are 14 residues in the CDR3. The CDR3 bases that were read are TGTGCCACGCTGAATAGCGGGAGGAAAGATACG. This translates into CATLNSGRKDT. The CDR3 as a whole reads CATLNSGRKDTQYF.

Notes on this clone: The CDR3 extends 3 residues past the end of the read, so its final part is completed from the germline J gene. The V gene is TRBV6-2 or TRBV6-3, the J gene TRBJ2-3; TRBD1 agrees at 7 bases. Germline V gives CDR1 MNHEY, CDR2 SVGEGT. CDR3 length: 12 residues. The sequenced part of the CDR3 DNA is TGTGCCAGCAGACAGGGGTTTGAGACG. Translating it yields CASRQGFET. The full CDR3 sequence reads CASRQGFETQYF.

As regards this clone: The observed sequence ends 3 residues before the CDR3 terminus, with the missing tail filled in from the germline J gene. This chain connects TRBV19 to TRBJ1-5; 8 bases are a match to TRBD1. CDR1 and CDR2 (germline): LNHDA, SQIVND (reference sequence). The CDR3 is 17 residues long. V lost 6 bases to trimming and J lost 1 base; unmatched junction nucleotides: 11. CDR3 DNA (partial): TGTGCCAGTAGGGATCCAGGACAGGGAGGAAGCAATCAGCCC. Its protein is CASRDPGQGGSNQP. The whole CDR3 sequence is CASRDPGQGGSNQPQHF.

To note about this clone: The missing CDR3 end, 3 residues past where the read stops, is filled in from the germline J gene. J is TRBJ2-1 and V is TRBV6-1, with 8 bases aligning to TRBD2. This CDR3 spans 16 amino acids. Trimming at V came to 0 bases and at J to 1 base, leaving 2 bases not matched to a gene. CDR1 MNHNS and CDR2 SASEGT come from the germline V gene. The CDR3 protein is CASSEARGGSYNEQFF. CDR3 DNA (partial): TGTGCCAGCAGTGAAGCCCGGGGGGGGTCCTACAATGAG.

Notes on this clone: The read ends 3 residues before the CDR3 terminus; that terminus is restored from the germline J gene. The chain has TRBV19 and TRBJ1-5, with a possible D match to TRBD1 (5 bases). The V and J ends lost 7 bases and 2 bases respectively, with 21 bases between them. This CDR3 is built from 17 residues. Germline-derived CDR1 and CDR2 are LNHDA and SQIVND (reference sequence). The CDR3 spells CASNNTTVGGGNQPQHF. The sequenced part of the CDR3 DNA is TGTGCCAGTAATAACACCACCGTTGGGGGGGGCAATCAGCCC.

About this clone itself: The read halts 3 residues ahead of the CDR3 end, with the missing end drawn from the germline J gene. The J gene is TRBJ2-7, the V gene TRBV7-2; D remains ambiguous. Germline V lookup: CDR1 SGHTA, CDR2 FQGNSA. Trimming cost V 1 base and J 2 bases, with 6 bases left between them. CDR3 length: 13 residues. CDR3 residues: CASSLDLAYEQYF. The sequenced part of the CDR3 DNA is TGTGCCAGCAGCTTAGACTTGGCCTACGAG. The full variable domain, completed using reference TRBV7-2 and TRBJ2-7, is GAGVSQSPSNKVTEKGKDVELRCDPISGHTALYWYRQSLGQGLEFLIYFQGNSAPDKSGLPSDRFSAERTGGSVSTLTIQRTQQEDSAVYLCASSLDLAYEQYFGPGTRLTVT.

Turning to this clone: Sequencing ends 3 residues short of the CDR3 end; the germline J gene provides the rest. V and J are TRBV18 and TRBJ1-2; D is ambiguous. Germline V gene lookup returns CDR1 KGHSH and CDR2 LQKENI. This CDR3 has 15 amino acids. The covered CDR3 bases are TGTGCCAGCTCACCACCGTCACTAGCGGGAGACGAC. This codes for CASSPPSLAGDD. The full-length CDR3 reads as CASSPPSLAGDDYTF.

About this clone itself: At one end, the junction sequence differs from germline, possibly due to a read error. Read sequence stops 3 residues before the CDR3 end, and the germline J gene provides the missing end. V and J are TRBV19 and TRBJ2-6, with a tentative D call TRBD1 (5 bases). There are 15 residues in the CDR3. Per the germline V gene, CDR1 is LNHDA and CDR2 is SQIVND (reference sequence). The DNA read from the CDR3 is TGTGCCAGTAGTATATCTCTCTCTGGGGCCAACATC. As protein: CASSISLSGANI. The CDR3 in full is CASSISLSGANILTF.

Judged by frequency, this clone is medium-sized. The CDR3 end lies 3 residues beyond the end of the read and is filled in from the germline J gene. The rearrangement uses TRBV7-9 and TRBJ1-1, with D possibly TRBD1 on 6 matching bases. Germline V lookup: CDR1 SEHNR, CDR2 FQNEAQ (reference sequence). The CDR3 spans 12 residues. V lost 10 bases and J lost 0, with 9 bases in between. The CDR3: CAITGMNTEAFF. The covered CDR3 bases are TGTGCCATCACAGGGATGAACACTGAA.

CDR3 DNA (partial): TGTGCCAGCAGTCCTAGCGGGAGTAGGGAGACG. Encoded protein: CASSPSGSRET. The CDR3, in full, reads CASSPSGSRETQYF. The chain is built from TRBV2 and TRBJ2-3, with 10 positions matching TRBD2. The CDR3 end lies 3 residues beyond the end of the read and is filled in from the germline J gene. From germline, CDR1 is SNHLY and CDR2 FYNNEI. This CDR3 spans 14 amino acids. The whole variable domain, remainder taken from reference TRBV2 and TRBJ2-3, is EPEVTQTPSHQVTQMGQEVILRCVPISNHLYFYWYRQILGQKVEFLVSFYNNEISEKSEIFDDQFSVERPDGSNFTLKIRSTKLEDSAMYFCASSPSGSRETQYFGPGTRLTVL.

Concerning this clone: The CDR3 end lies 3 residues beyond the end of the read and is filled in from the germline J gene. The chain couples TRBV20-1 to TRBJ1-2; no clear D gene. The CDR3 has 16 amino acids. The germline CDR1 and CDR2 sequences are DFQATT and SNEGSKA (reference sequence). The germline V and J ends were trimmed by 2 bases and 0 bases, with 16 bases remaining between them. CDR3 bases read: TGCAGTGCTAGACCGTCCGCAAGCACAGCTAACTATGGC. Translation: CSARPSASTANYG. The CDR3 as a whole reads CSARPSASTANYGYTF.

This clone registers medium-sized by frequency. The read ends 3 residues shy of where the CDR3 ends; the end is completed using the germline J gene. The J gene is TRBJ2-2, the V gene TRBV7-3, with 7 bases fitting TRBD1. The V gene's germline CDR1 is SGHTA and CDR2 FQGTGA. The CDR3 totals 16 residues. V was clipped by 5 bases and J by 1 base; unmatched bases: 7. The CDR3 sequence is CASSPLTGMNTGELFF. Partial CDR3 DNA: TGTGCCAGCAGCCCCCTGACAGGGATGAACACCGGGGAG.

Worth noting for this clone: The read is 3 residues too short to cover the CDR3 end, so that end is filled in from the germline J gene. The sample carries other DNA sequences with the same CDR3. The chain recombines TRBV20-1 with TRBJ2-7; TRBD2 matches at 13 bases. Trimming removed 5 bases from V and 2 bases from J; junction bases left unmatched: 12. The CDR3 totals 17 residues. Germline values: CDR1 DFQATT, CDR2 SNEGSKA (reference sequence). Incomplete CDR3 DNA: TGCAGTGCTGGAGGGGGACTAGCGGGGAAGACGCCCTACGAG. Residues: CSAGGGLAGKTPYE. The full-length CDR3 reads as CSAGGGLAGKTPYEQYF.

Remarks on this clone: The read terminates 3 residues ahead of where the CDR3 ends, so the germline J gene completes it. Within the sample, other DNA sequences also encode this same CDR3. The V and J genes are TRBV5-1 and TRBJ1-3, with TRBD1 as a possible D gene (5 bases). This CDR3 comprises 15 residues. Germline lookup yields CDR1 SGHRS and CDR2 YFSETQ. V lost 1 base, J lost 4 bases, and 12 bases lay in between. The CDR3 spells CASSLSGAKGNTIYF. CDR3 DNA (partial): TGCGCCAGCAGCTTGTCTGGGGCGAAGGGAAACACC.

Turning to this clone: The read ends 3 residues before the CDR3 terminus; that terminus is restored from the germline J gene. The chain has TRBV30 and TRBJ2-2; TRBD1 matches at 10 bases. Germline CDR1 and CDR2: GTSNPN and SVGIG (reference sequence). The CDR3 has 15 residues. The CDR3 sequence: CAWSSRDRGGEKLFF. CDR3 bases read: TGTGCCTGGAGCTCCCGGGACAGGGGAGGTGAAAAG. The whole variable domain, remainder taken from reference TRBV30 and TRBJ2-2, is SQTIHQWPATLVQPVGSPLSLECTVEGTSNPNLYWYRQAAGRGLQLLFYSVGIGQISSEVPQNLSASRPQDRQFILSSKKLLLSDSGFYLCAWSSRDRGGEKLFFGEGSRLTVL.